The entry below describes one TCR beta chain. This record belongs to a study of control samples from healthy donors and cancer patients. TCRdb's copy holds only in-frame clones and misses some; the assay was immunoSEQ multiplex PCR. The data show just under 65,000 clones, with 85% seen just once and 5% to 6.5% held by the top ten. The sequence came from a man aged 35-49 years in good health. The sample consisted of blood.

The CDR3: CSVEDYQETQYF. The DNA of the CDR3 is TGCAGCGTTGAGGACTACCAAGAGACCCAGTACTTC. The rearrangement uses TRBV29-1 and TRBJ2-5; perhaps TRBD2 as D (5 bases). The CDR3 covers 12 residues. Germline V lookup: CDR1 SQVTM, CDR2 ANQGSEA. The V and J ends lost 3 bases and 0 bases respectively, with 5 bases between them.